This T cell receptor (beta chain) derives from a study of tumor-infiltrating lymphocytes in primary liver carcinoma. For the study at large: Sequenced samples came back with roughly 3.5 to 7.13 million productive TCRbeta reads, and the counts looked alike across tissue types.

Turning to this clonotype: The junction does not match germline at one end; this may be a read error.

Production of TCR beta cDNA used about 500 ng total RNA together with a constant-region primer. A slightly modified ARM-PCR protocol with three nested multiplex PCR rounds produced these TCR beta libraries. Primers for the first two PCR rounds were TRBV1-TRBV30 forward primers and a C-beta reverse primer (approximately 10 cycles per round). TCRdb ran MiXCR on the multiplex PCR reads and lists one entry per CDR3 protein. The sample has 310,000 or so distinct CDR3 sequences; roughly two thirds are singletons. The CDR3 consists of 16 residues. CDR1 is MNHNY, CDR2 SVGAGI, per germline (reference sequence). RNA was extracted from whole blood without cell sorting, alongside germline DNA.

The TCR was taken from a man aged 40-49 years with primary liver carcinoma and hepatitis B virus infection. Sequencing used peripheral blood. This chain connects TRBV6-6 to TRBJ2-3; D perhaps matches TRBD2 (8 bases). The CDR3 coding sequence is TGTGCCAGCAGTTACCAAACGGGAGGGGGGACAGATACGCAGTGTTTT. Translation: CASSYQTGGGTDTQCF.